This entry concerns a single T cell receptor (beta chain). Its matching antigen is unknown. The data were taken from a study of T cell responses to AZD1222 COVID-19 vaccine. Across the whole study: Both about-4-week and about-12-week second-dose recipients were combined. General study points: Dominant at 160-218 and 743-854, vaccine-associated CD4 TCRs also spanned spike. In the spike-specific TCR repertoire, nearly half reportedly target unmutated variant regions.

The germline gives CDR1 SEHNR, CDR2 FQNEAQ (reference sequence). V was cut by 0 bases and J by 2 bases, with 14 bases left in between. The CDR3 totals 18 residues. Libraries were prepared by immunoSEQ multiplex PCR; TCRdb keeps only in-frame clonotypes and omits some of them. The table shows roughly 93,000 clones, with approximately 86% occurring only once. The chain carries TRBV7-9 and TRBJ2-6; D ambiguous. The receptor's source is an adult in good health. The sequenced sample was peripheral blood, obtained on day 0 of AZD1222 vaccination. The CDR3 DNA is TGTGCCAGCAGCTTAGCCGGACCCCTACGTACTGGGGCCAACGTCCTGACTTTC. Its translation: CASSLAGPLRTGANVLTF.